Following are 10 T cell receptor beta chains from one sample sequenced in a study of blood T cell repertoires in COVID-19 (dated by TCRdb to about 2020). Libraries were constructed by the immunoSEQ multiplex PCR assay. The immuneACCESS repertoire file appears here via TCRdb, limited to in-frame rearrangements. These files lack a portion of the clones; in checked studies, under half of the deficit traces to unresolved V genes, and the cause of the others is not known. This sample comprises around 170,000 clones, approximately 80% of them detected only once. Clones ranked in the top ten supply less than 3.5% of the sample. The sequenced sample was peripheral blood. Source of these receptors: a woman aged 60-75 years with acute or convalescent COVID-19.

The CDR3 nucleotides read TGTGCCAGCAGCCCTCCGGGACTAGCTAAATCAGATACGCAGTATTTT. Its protein product is CASSPPGLAKSDTQYF. This rearrangement joins TRBV6-6 to TRBJ2-3; 9 nucleotides align to TRBD2. The CDR3 totals 16 residues. The V segment lost 6 bases and the J segment 4 bases; nucleotides outside the gene matches: 11. The germline V gene has CDR1 MNHNY and CDR2 SVGAGI (reference sequence).

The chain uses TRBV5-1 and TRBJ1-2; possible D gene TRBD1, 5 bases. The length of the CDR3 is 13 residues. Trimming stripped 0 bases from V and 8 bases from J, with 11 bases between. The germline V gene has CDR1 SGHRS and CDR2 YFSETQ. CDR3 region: CASSLDQGRGYTF. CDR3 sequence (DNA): TGCGCCAGCAGCTTGGATCAGGGCAGGGGCTACACCTTC.

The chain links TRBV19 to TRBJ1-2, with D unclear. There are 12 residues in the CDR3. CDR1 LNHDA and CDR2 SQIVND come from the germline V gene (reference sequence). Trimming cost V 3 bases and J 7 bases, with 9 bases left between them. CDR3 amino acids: CASSIAGFGYTF. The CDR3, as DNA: TGTGCCAGTAGTATCGCGGGGTTTGGCTACACCTTC.

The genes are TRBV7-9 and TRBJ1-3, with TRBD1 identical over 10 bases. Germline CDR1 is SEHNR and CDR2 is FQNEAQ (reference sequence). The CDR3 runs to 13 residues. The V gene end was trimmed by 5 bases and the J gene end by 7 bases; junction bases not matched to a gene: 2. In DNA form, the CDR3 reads TGTGCCAGCAGCCCGGGACAGGGGAACACCATATATTTT. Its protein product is CASSPGQGNTIYF.

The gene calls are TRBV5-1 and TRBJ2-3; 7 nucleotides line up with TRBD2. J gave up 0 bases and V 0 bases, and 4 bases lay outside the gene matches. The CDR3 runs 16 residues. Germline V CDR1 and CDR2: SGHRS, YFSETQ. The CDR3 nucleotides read TGCGCCAGCAGCTTGGGGCCTAGCGGTAGCACAGATACGCAGTATTTT. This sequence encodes CASSLGPSGSTDTQYF.

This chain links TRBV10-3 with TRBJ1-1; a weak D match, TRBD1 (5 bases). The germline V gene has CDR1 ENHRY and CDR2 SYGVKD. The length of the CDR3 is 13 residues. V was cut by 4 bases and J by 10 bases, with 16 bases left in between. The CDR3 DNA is TGTGCCATCAGTGCAGAACAGGCCCTGGGAGCTTTCTTT. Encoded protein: CAISAEQALGAFF.

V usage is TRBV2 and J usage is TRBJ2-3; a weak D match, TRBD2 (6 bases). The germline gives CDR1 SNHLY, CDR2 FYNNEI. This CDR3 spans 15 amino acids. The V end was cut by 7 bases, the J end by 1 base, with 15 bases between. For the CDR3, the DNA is TGTGCCAGCAAACCCGAGTGGGGGGGCACAGATACGCAGTATTTT. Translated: CASKPEWGGTDTQYF.

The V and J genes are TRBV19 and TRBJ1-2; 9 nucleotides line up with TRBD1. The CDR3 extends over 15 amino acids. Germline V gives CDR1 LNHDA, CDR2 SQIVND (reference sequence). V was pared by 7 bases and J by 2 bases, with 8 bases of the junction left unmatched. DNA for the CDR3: TGTGCCAGTATGCGGACAGGGGCTCCCAACTATGGCTACACCTTC. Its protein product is CASMRTGAPNYGYTF.

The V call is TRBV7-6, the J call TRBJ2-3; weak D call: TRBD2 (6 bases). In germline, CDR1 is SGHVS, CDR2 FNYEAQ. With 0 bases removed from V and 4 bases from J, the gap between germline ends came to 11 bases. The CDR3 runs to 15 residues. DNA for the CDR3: TGTGCCAGCAGCTTAGCGCTACTAGCCGCAGATACGCAGTATTTT. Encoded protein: CASSLALLAADTQYF.

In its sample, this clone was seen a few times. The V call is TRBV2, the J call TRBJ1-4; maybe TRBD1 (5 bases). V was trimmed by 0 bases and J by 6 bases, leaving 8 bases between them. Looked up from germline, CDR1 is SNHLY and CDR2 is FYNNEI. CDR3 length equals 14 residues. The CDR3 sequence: CASSEALRDEKLFF. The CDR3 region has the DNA TGTGCCAGCAGTGAAGCGCTCAGGGATGAAAAACTGTTTTTT.